The clone carrying this T cell receptor beta chain was observed at least ten times. As yet, its antigen is unknown. 5'RACE template switching added a universal primer site and UMIs to TCR cDNA. TCRdb re-called the 5' RACE reads with MiXCR, one entry per CDR3 protein. The data show fewer than 450,000 distinct CDR3 sequences, more than 9% seen once. The ends were cut back, 0 bases at V and 7 bases at J, with 12 bases in the middle. The CDR3 consists of 14 residues. From germline, CDR1 is KGHSY and CDR2 FQNENV. The data were obtained in a study of T cells after yellow fever vaccination. About the study: Those fractions that held only low numbers of cells were prepared using the SMART-Seq v4 Ultra Low Input RNA kit.

Study-wide results and limits: Highly abundant clonotypes carried over from the bulk population could end up in FACS-sorted repertoires as contaminants. The booster response re-showed most primary clones: around 97% CD4, more than 70% CD8.

Sequenced here: PBMCs, sampled on the day of the first yellow fever vaccination. This clonotype was obtained from a man in his late teens or twenties who received the YFV17D yellow fever vaccine. The rearrangement uses TRBV16 and TRBJ2-5, with D possibly matching TRBD2 (6 bases). The CDR3: CASSQSGGSGTQYF. In DNA, the CDR3 is TGTGCCAGCAGCCAATCAGGAGGGTCCGGGACCCAGTACTTC.